Shown below are 23 T cell receptor beta chains from a single sample sequenced in a study of CD8 T cells in ankylosing spondylitis (dated by TCRdb to between 2016 and 2019). The protocol used for the library was 5' RACE. Sequenced on an Illumina HiSeq 2500. TCRdb ran its own pipeline on the public reads, namely fastp trimming at Q25 and MiXCR clone calling, and kept in-frame beta chains. Rows with a matching CDR3 protein are joined into one entry that keeps the most common DNA and genes. This sample lists roughly 250,000 distinct CDR3 sequences; around 9.1% were detected once. The ten largest clones take up 6.5% to 7% of the sample. Sequenced sample: blood, either unsorted or a sorted T cell fraction (not recorded which). The receptors originated from a male donor with ankylosing spondylitis or in good health (not recorded which).

The sample holds many counts of this clonotype. The rearrangement links TRBV6-2 or TRBV6-3 to TRBJ1-6; a possible D gene is TRBD1 (5 bases). This CDR3 contains 13 residues. V was shortened by 4 bases and J by 12 bases, with 13 bases between the two germline ends. Germline V gene data show CDR1 as MNHEY and CDR2 as SVGEGT. The CDR3: CASSLTDQLPLHF. DNA of the CDR3: TGTGCCAGCAGTTTGACAGACCAGTTACCCCTCCACTTT.

This clonotype has a count of ten or more. The chain has TRBV9 and TRBJ1-1; D is unclear. The CDR3 is made up of 16 amino acids. Germline V gene lookup returns CDR1 SGDLS and CDR2 YYNGEE. Deletions cut 3 bases from V and 1 base from J, with 16 bases between. In DNA, the CDR3 is TGTGCCAGCAGCGCCATCATGACCACCGGGAACACTGAAGCTTTCTTT. Its translation is CASSAIMTTGNTEAFF. Full variable domain (missing parts from reference TRBV9 and TRBJ1-1): DSGVTQTPKHLITATGQRVTLRCSPRSGDLSVYWYQQSLDQGLQFLIQYYNGEERAKGNILERFSAQQFPDLHSELNLSSLELGDSALYFCASSAIMTTGNTEAFFGQGTRLTVV.

The V and J genes are TRBV5-1 and TRBJ2-7; a weak D match, TRBD2 (5 bases). The V end lost 7 bases, the J end lost 3 bases, and 17 bases lay between the germline ends. This CDR3 contains 14 residues. The V gene's germline CDR1 is SGHRS and CDR2 YFSETQ. The chain's CDR3 is CASVPGPGGYEQYF. In nucleotides, the CDR3 is TGCGCCAGCGTTCCCGGGCCCGGAGGCTACGAGCAGTACTTC.

This clonotype was detected ten times or more. The rearrangement joins TRBV7-2 to TRBJ2-3; 7 nucleotides match TRBD2. CDR3 length: 16 amino acids. V gave up 5 bases and J gave up 3 bases; unmatched junction bases: 11. Germline V gives CDR1 SGHTA, CDR2 FQGNSA. The CDR3 loop is CASSLSGRERTDTQYF. The CDR3 DNA sequence: TGTGCCAGCAGCCTATCAGGGCGGGAGCGAACAGATACGCAGTATTTT.

This clonotype showed up many times. CDR3: CATSESDRGLTGELFF. CDR3 DNA sequence: TGTGCCACCAGTGAATCTGACAGGGGGCTCACCGGGGAGCTGTTTTTT. The chain combines TRBV24-1 with TRBJ2-2; 10 nucleotides line up with TRBD1. With 4 bases clipped from V and 4 bases from J, the junction kept 5 bases outside the gene matches. Germline V CDR1 and CDR2: KGHDR, SFDVKD. This CDR3 is built from 16 residues.

This clonotype has ten or more counts. The chain uses TRBV9 and TRBJ2-4, with D perhaps given as TRBD1 or TRBD2 (5 bases each). V dropped 4 bases and J dropped 8 bases, with 22 bases sitting between them. Looked up from germline, CDR1 is SGDLS and CDR2 is YYNGEE. This CDR3 contains 16 residues. This CDR3 reads CASSPSWDAQRHIQYF. The DNA for the CDR3 is TGTGCCAGCAGCCCCAGCTGGGACGCACAGCGGCACATTCAGTACTTC.

This clonotype was recorded at least ten times. The chain uses TRBV25-1 and TRBJ1-5; no firm D call. Germline V CDR1 and CDR2: MGHDK, SYGVNS. The CDR3 runs 17 residues. V lost 1 base and J lost 3, with 16 bases in between. The CDR3 is CASSESGSTSINQPQHF. The CDR3 coding sequence is TGTGCCAGCAGTGAATCGGGCAGCACAAGCATCAATCAGCCCCAGCATTTT. The whole variable domain, filled in from reference TRBV25-1 and TRBJ1-5, reads EADIYQTPRYLVIGTGKKITLECSQTMGHDKMYWYQQDPGMELHLIHYSYGVNSTEKGDLSSESTVSRIRTEHFPLTLESARPSHTSQYLCASSESGSTSINQPQHFGDGTRLSIL.

This clonotype appeared many times. V is TRBV7-2 and J is TRBJ2-5; weak D call: TRBD2 (5 bases). The CDR3 covers 12 residues. V was clipped by 8 bases and J by 0 bases, with 7 bases between them. The germline V gene encodes CDR1 SGHTA and CDR2 FQGNSA. CDR3 nucleotide sequence: TGTGCCAGCGGACTCTACCAAGAGACCCAGTACTTC. Translating it yields CASGLYQETQYF.

In its sample, this clonotype was seen many times. The J gene is TRBJ2-3, the V gene TRBV7-8, with 9 bases fitting TRBD2. The V gene's germline CDR1 is SGHVS and CDR2 FQNEAQ. CDR3 size: 18 residues. After removal of 2 bases from V and 1 base from J, the junction contained 10 bases not matched to a gene. CDR3 loop: CASSLYLAGWSGTDTQYF. The CDR3 DNA follows: TGTGCCAGCAGCTTATACCTAGCGGGGTGGTCGGGCACAGATACGCAGTATTTT.

This clonotype was seen at least ten times. The chain has TRBV20-1 and TRBJ2-5; D is unresolved. The CDR3 covers 13 residues. V lost 3 bases and J lost 4, with 12 bases in between. CDR1 DFQATT and CDR2 SNEGSKA come from the germline V gene (reference sequence). CDR3 residues: CSARRFARETQYF. DNA of the CDR3: TGCAGTGCTAGGCGCTTCGCTCGAGAGACCCAGTACTTC.

This clonotype was seen a handful of times. V usage is TRBV27 and J usage is TRBJ1-1; a weak D match, TRBD1 (6 bases). V lost 8 bases and J lost 0, with 16 bases in between. The CDR3 loop spans 15 amino acids. The germline gives CDR1 MNHEY, CDR2 SMNVEV (reference sequence). The CDR3 reads CASGKGQEMNTEAFF. CDR3 bases: TGTGCCAGCGGGAAGGGACAAGAAATGAACACTGAAGCTTTCTTT.

This clonotype was observed at least ten times. This chain connects TRBV7-3 to TRBJ2-1; 9 bases match TRBD2. Per germline, CDR1 SGHTA and CDR2 FQGTGA. V lost 5 bases to trimming and J lost 7 bases; unmatched junction nucleotides: 9. The CDR3 is 15 amino acids. The CDR3 loop is CASSIQRGEGNEQFF. As DNA, the CDR3 is TGTGCCAGCAGCATACAGCGGGGGGAGGGTAATGAGCAGTTCTTC.

This sequence joins TRBV30 and TRBJ2-5; D might be TRBD2 (5 bases). Looked up from germline, CDR1 is GTSNPN and CDR2 is SVGIG (reference sequence). CDR3 length: 11 amino acids. V was shortened by 5 bases and J by 5 bases, with 9 bases between the two germline ends. The CDR3 bases are TGTGCCTGGGATCCGGGGGAGACCCAGTACTTC. This translates into CAWDPGETQYF.

In its sample, this clonotype was seen a few times. A much bigger clone sits one base away, suggesting this may be a read error. This chain connects TRBV20-1 to TRBJ1-2, with a weak D call TRBD1 (5 bases). Germline assignment: CDR1 DFQATT and CDR2 SNEGSKA (reference sequence). This CDR3 is built from 12 residues. The CDR3, as DNA: TGCAGTGCTAGAGAACAGGCCAATTTCTACCCCTTC. Protein: CSAREQANFYPF.

This clonotype was recorded at least ten times. The chain combines TRBV7-3 with TRBJ1-2; 12 bases line up with TRBD1. Looked up from germline, CDR1 is SGHTA and CDR2 is FQGTGA. V was clipped by 6 bases and J by 5 bases; unmatched bases: 10. The CDR3 covers 16 residues. CDR3: CASRSSGTGGVYGYTF. CDR3 in DNA: TGTGCCAGCAGATCCTCCGGGACAGGGGGCGTGTATGGCTACACCTTC.

The V gene is TRBV15, the J gene TRBJ1-1, with TRBD1 matching over 8 bases. This CDR3 has 15 residues. The J segment lost 5 bases and the V segment lost 1 base, leaving 6 bases of the junction unmatched. Germline V lookup: CDR1 LNHNV, CDR2 YYDKDF (reference sequence). CDR3 bases: TGTGCCACCAGCAGAGCTGGACAGGGAAGGACTGAAGCTTTCTTT. This codes for CATSRAGQGRTEAFF. Based on the CDR3 plus reference TRBV15 and TRBJ1-1, the full variable domain is DAMVIQNPRYQVTQFGKPVTLSCSQTLNHNVMYWYQQKSSQAPKLLFHYYDKDFNNEADTPDNFQSRRPNTSFCFLDIRSPGLGDTAMYLCATSRAGQGRTEAFFGQGTRLTVV.

This clonotype was observed many times. The chain combines TRBV7-2 with TRBJ2-5; 8 bases fit TRBD2. From germline, CDR1 is SGHTA and CDR2 FQGNSA. V dropped 5 bases and J dropped 5; count of bases not matched to a gene: 13. The CDR3 has 16 residues. CDR3 loop: CASSTPTKAGVETQYF. The CDR3 DNA reads as TGTGCCAGCAGCACCCCTACTAAAGCGGGGGTGGAGACCCAGTACTTC.

This clonotype was observed many times. The DNA of the CDR3 is TGTGCCTCAGCCCGGGAGGGCCAGAAAGATACGCAGTATTTT. Its translation: CASAREGQKDTQYF. The V and J genes are TRBV11-2 and TRBJ2-3; 8 bases agree with TRBD2. There are 14 residues in the CDR3. V lost 11 bases, J lost 5 bases, and 12 bases stayed unmatched. Germline V CDR1 and CDR2: SGHAT, FQNNGV. Complete variable domain (other parts from reference TRBV11-2 and TRBJ2-3): EAGVAQSPRYKIIEKRQSVAFWCNPISGHATLYWYQQILGQGPKLLIQFQNNGVVDDSQLPKDRFSAERLKGVDSTLKIQPAKLEDSAVYLCASAREGQKDTQYFGPGTRLTVL.

Ten or more counts support this clonotype. The chain joins TRBV12-3 or TRBV12-4 to TRBJ1-4; the D gene is possibly TRBD1 (5 bases). Trimming cost V 7 bases and J 8 bases, with 23 bases left between them. The CDR3 sequence is 16 residues long. DNA of the CDR3: TGTGCCAGCACCACCCAGGTCGGGAGGGGCGGGGAAAAACTGTTTTTT. Its protein product is CASTTQVGRGGEKLFF.

This clonotype was counted a few times. V usage is TRBV7-2 and J usage is TRBJ2-3; 7 bases agree with TRBD2. The CDR3 runs 17 residues. Trimming removed 4 bases from V and 1 base from J; junction bases left unmatched: 11. Germline CDR1 and CDR2: SGHTA and FQGNSA. Here the CDR3 DNA reads TGTGCCAGCAGCTCTTCCCCAAGCGGGACCCGCACAGATACGCAGTATTTT. Amino acid sequence: CASSSSPSGTRTDTQYF.

This chain connects TRBV18 to TRBJ2-6, with 8 positions matching TRBD2. Looked up from germline, CDR1 is KGHSH and CDR2 is LQKENI. J was trimmed by 2 bases and V by 5 bases; bases with no gene match: 8. CDR3 length: 17 amino acids. DNA of the CDR3: TGTGCCAGCTCATCCCTCCCGGGGGGGGCTGGGGCCAACGTCCTGACTTTC. Translated: CASSSLPGGAGANVLTF.

This clonotype was recorded many times. This chain joins TRBV20-1 and TRBJ2-5, with D perhaps TRBD1 or TRBD2 (5 bases each). CDR1 DFQATT and CDR2 SNEGSKA come from the germline V gene (reference sequence). The CDR3 totals 15 residues. Trimming removed 4 bases at V and 1 base at J, with 16 bases between. CDR3 protein: CSATLGTDRQETQYF. In DNA, the CDR3 is TGCAGTGCTACACTAGGGACGGACCGCCAAGAGACCCAGTACTTC.

The sample holds many counts of this clonotype. The rearrangement uses TRBV9 and TRBJ2-2; D is ambiguous. With 2 bases removed from V and 2 bases from J, the gap between germline ends came to 7 bases. Germline V lookup: CDR1 SGDLS, CDR2 YYNGEE. The CDR3 is 14 residues long. The DNA of the CDR3 is TGTGCCAGCAGCGTTGCAGGAAACACCGGGGAGCTGTTTTTT. The encoded protein is CASSVAGNTGELFF. Using reference TRBV9 and TRBJ2-2 for the parts outside the CDR3, the full variable domain is DSGVTQTPKHLITATGQRVTLRCSPRSGDLSVYWYQQSLDQGLQFLIQYYNGEERAKGNILERFSAQQFPDLHSELNLSSLELGDSALYFCASSVAGNTGELFFGEGSRLTVL.